The clone carrying this TCR beta chain was counted a few times. V lost 10 bases and J 5 bases, leaving 14 bases between the germline ends. Germline CDR1 reads MDHEN; CDR2 reads SYDVKM. The CDR3 is made up of 12 amino acids. The entry originates in a study of identical twins. MiXCR, applied by TCRdb to the 5' RACE reads, yields one record per CDR3 protein. The data hold about 530,000 distinct CDR3 sequences, with approximately 20% observed a single time. These records were also assigned to another study, of yellow fever vaccine responses in identical twins.

The chain is built from TRBV28 and TRBJ1-2; D gene ambiguous. The specimen was CD4+ T cells sorted from blood. The TCR was taken from a woman younger than 30 in good health. The CDR3 here is CATGTGRYGYTF. The CDR3 region has the DNA TGTGCCACCGGAACCGGGAGGTATGGCTACACCTTC.